The rows below give T cell receptor beta chains drawn from one sample of a study of blood T cell repertoires in COVID-19. Sequencing used immunoSEQ multiplex PCR; TCRdb keeps in-frame clones, though not all of them. The sample yields approximately 150,000 clones, approximately 88% seen once. Sequenced: peripheral blood. These receptor sequences come from a man aged 70 or older with acute or convalescent COVID-19. Both conserved end residues are part of each CDR3. The D gene is left open where the match is weak. Clone size is given for some rows only: seen once, a few or many times, or a class if the clone is expanded.

CDR3 DNA,CDR3 protein,clone size,V gene,D gene,J gene
TGTGCCAGCAGCCCGAGGACTAGCACAGATACGCAGTATTTT,CASSPRTSTDTQYF,.,TRBV5-4,.,TRBJ2-3
TGTGCCAGCAGCCAGACGACAGGGTGGGGCGAGCAGTACTTC,CASSQTTGWGEQYF,.,TRBV9,TRBD1,TRBJ2-7
TGCGCCAGCAGCGCACGACAGGGGGCAGGGGAGCAGTACTTC,CASSARQGAGEQYF,.,TRBV5-1,TRBD1,TRBJ2-7
TGTGCCAGCACTAGCAGGGGGCTCGGCTACACCTTC,CASTSRGLGYTF,.,TRBV28,TRBD1,TRBJ1-2
TGTGCCAGCGGACCGACAGGGAATGGGGCTTACTATGGCTACACCTTC,CASGPTGNGAYYGYTF,once,TRBV27,TRBD1,TRBJ1-2
TGTGCCAGCAGCCCAGGGGTCCGCAACAATCAGCCCCAGCATTTT,CASSPGVRNNQPQHF,.,TRBV3-1/TRBV3-2,.,TRBJ1-5
TGCGCCAGCAGCTTCGCCGGGGAGCTGTTTTTT,CASSFAGELFF,.,TRBV5-1,.,TRBJ2-2
TGTGCCAGCAGCCCCGACAGCTTCTATGGCTACACCTTC,CASSPDSFYGYTF,.,TRBV7-6,.,TRBJ1-2
TGTGCCAGCAGTTGGGGGCGTGGGGCTAGTAATTCACCCCTCCACTTT,CASSWGRGASNSPLHF,.,TRBV27,.,TRBJ1-6
TGCGCCAGCAGCCTCCCCCTGGGACAGGGCTACAATGAGCAGTTCTTC,CASSLPLGQGYNEQFF,once,TRBV5-1,TRBD1,TRBJ2-1
TGTGCCAGCAGCTTAGCGGCCACTGAAGCTTTCTTT,CASSLAATEAFF,.,TRBV7-9,.,TRBJ1-1
TGTGCCAGCAACGTCCGGGCCCAGGGGACTGAAGCTTTCTTT,CASNVRAQGTEAFF,.,TRBV7-2,.,TRBJ1-1
TGCGCCAGCAGCTGGGGACAGGGTACGTACGAGCAGTACTTC,CASSWGQGTYEQYF,few,TRBV5-1,TRBD1,TRBJ2-7
TGCGCCAGCAGCTTTCTAGCGGGAGGGCCCACAGATACGCAGTATTTT,CASSFLAGGPTDTQYF,.,TRBV5-1,TRBD2,TRBJ2-3
TGTGCCTGGGGTGACAGGGTTCGAAACATTCAGTACTTC,CAWGDRVRNIQYF,once,TRBV30,TRBD1,TRBJ2-4
TGCGCCAGCAGTCAATTCCCCCACAGGGGCTACGAGCAGTACTTC,CASSQFPHRGYEQYF,.,TRBV23-1,TRBD1,TRBJ2-7
TGTGCCAGCAGCCAAGATGACGACAGATCAACTGAAGCTTTCTTT,CASSQDDDRSTEAFF,few,TRBV4-2,.,TRBJ1-1
TGTGCCAGCAGCTACCGACAGAGCTCTGGAAACACCATATATTTT,CASSYRQSSGNTIYF,.,TRBV7-9,.,TRBJ1-3
TGTGCCAGTAGTATAGATCGGCGGGAGCAGTACTTC,CASSIDRREQYF,.,TRBV19,.,TRBJ2-7
TGTGCCAGCAGGGTGGGGGAGGGCACAGATACGCAGTATTTT,CASRVGEGTDTQYF,.,TRBV2,.,TRBJ2-3
TGTGCCAGCAGCTTATCGCAGCGCGATGAGCAGTTCTTC,CASSLSQRDEQFF,.,TRBV11-3,.,TRBJ2-1
TGTGCCTGGAGCGGACAGATGAACACTGAAGCTTTCTTT,CAWSGQMNTEAFF,.,TRBV30,.,TRBJ1-1
TGTGCCAGCAGCCGCAGGGATTCCGGGGGGACCCAGTACTTC,CASSRRDSGGTQYF,.,TRBV3-1/TRBV3-2,.,TRBJ2-5
TGCGCCAGCAGCAGAGGACGACAGGGGGATGAGCAGTTCTTC,CASSRGRQGDEQFF,.,TRBV5-1,TRBD1,TRBJ2-1
TGTGCCAGCAGTACCCAGACAGGTCTCTCTGGTTCACCCCTCCACTTT,CASSTQTGLSGSPLHF,few,TRBV27,.,TRBJ1-6
TGTGCCAGCAGCTTAAACCCCAGCGCCGCGGGCCGGGAGCAGTTCTTC,CASSLNPSAAGREQFF,.,TRBV7-2,.,TRBJ2-1
TGCAGCCCTTCGAGCGCTGCTGAAGCTTTCTTT,CSPSSAAEAFF,.,TRBV20-1,.,TRBJ1-1
TGTGCCAGCAGTTTATGGACAGGGGGAAGGGTGGATCAGCCCCAGCATTTT,CASSLWTGGRVDQPQHF,.,TRBV28,TRBD1,TRBJ1-5
TGCAGCGTTCTTTCTCGGTTACTAGCGGATTACAATGAGCAGTTCTTC,CSVLSRLLADYNEQFF,.,TRBV29-1,TRBD2,TRBJ2-1
TGCAGTGTACTAGCCAAAAACATTCAGTACTTC,CSVLAKNIQYF,.,TRBV20-1,.,TRBJ2-4
TGTGCCAGCAGCTCTAGCGGGACCTACAATGAGCAGTTCTTC,CASSSSGTYNEQFF,.,TRBV6-5,TRBD2,TRBJ2-1
TGTGCCAGCAGCCCCTGGGGGGACAGGGACCAGCCCCAGCATTTT,CASSPWGDRDQPQHF,.,TRBV7-9,TRBD1,TRBJ1-5
TGTGCCAGCAGCAAGAGCGGGGAGTTGAGCGGGGAGCTGTTTTTT,CASSKSGELSGELFF,.,TRBV5-4,TRBD2,TRBJ2-2
TGTGCCAGCAGCGAAGGGACAGGGGCCAAACTGTTTTTT,CASSEGTGAKLFF,.,TRBV3-1/TRBV3-2,TRBD1,TRBJ1-4
TGTGCCAGCAGCCGATTGACAGGGGGTAGCGAGCAGTACTTC,CASSRLTGGSEQYF,.,TRBV6-5,TRBD1,TRBJ2-7
TGTGCCAGTAGTATGGGGGGTGCCGGGGCCAACGTCCTGACTTTC,CASSMGGAGANVLTF,.,TRBV19,.,TRBJ2-6
TGTGCCAGCGTGTTAGCGGGGGCCCAAGAGACCCAGTACTTC,CASVLAGAQETQYF,.,TRBV6-5,TRBD2,TRBJ2-5
TGTGCCAGCAGTGAGGGACAGGGAAACACCATATATTTT,CASSEGQGNTIYF,.,TRBV6-1,TRBD1,TRBJ1-3
TGTGCCAGCAGTCTCACAGGTCCCCTCGTGGCTTTCTTT,CASSLTGPLVAFF,.,TRBV28,.,TRBJ1-1
TGTGCCAGCAATCTCGGACAGGGGTACCAAGAGACCCAGTACTTC,CASNLGQGYQETQYF,.,TRBV7-9,TRBD1,TRBJ2-5